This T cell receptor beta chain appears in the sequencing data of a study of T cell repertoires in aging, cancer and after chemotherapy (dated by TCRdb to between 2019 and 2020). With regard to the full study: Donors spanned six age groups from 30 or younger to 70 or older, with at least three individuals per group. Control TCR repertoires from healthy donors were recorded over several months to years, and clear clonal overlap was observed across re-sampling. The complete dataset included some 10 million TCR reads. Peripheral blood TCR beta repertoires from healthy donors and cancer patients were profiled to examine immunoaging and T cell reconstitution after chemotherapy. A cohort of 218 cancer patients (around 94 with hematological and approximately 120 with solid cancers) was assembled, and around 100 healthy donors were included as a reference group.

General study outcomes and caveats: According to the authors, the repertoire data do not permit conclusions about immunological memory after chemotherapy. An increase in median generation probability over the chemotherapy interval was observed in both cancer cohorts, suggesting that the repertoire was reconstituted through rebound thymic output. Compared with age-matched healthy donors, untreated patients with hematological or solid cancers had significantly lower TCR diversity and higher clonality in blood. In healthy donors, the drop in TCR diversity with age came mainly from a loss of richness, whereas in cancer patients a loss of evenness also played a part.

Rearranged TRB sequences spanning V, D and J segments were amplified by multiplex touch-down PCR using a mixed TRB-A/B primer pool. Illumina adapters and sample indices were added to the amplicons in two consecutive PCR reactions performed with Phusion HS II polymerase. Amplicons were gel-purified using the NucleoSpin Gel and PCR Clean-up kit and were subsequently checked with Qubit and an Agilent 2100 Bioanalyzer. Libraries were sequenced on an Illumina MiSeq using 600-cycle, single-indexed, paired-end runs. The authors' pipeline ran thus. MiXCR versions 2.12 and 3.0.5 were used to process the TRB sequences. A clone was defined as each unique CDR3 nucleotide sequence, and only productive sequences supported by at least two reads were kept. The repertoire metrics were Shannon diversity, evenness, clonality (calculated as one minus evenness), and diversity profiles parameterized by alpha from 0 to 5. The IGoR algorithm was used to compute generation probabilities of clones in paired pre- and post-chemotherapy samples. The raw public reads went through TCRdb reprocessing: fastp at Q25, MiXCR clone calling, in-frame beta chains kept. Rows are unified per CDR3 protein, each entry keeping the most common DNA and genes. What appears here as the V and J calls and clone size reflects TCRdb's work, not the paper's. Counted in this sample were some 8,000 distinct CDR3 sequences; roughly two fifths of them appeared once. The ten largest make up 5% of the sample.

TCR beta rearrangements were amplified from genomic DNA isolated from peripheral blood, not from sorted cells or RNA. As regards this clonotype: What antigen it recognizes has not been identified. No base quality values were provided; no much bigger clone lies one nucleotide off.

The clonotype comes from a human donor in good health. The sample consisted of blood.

The DNA reads TGTGCCAGCTCATTGCCAGGGCTCACAGATACGCAGTATTTT. This is translated as CASSLPGLTDTQYF. In this chain, TRBV18 is recombined with TRBJ2-3; tentative D gene TRBD1, with 5 bases matching. Between the V and J ends, shortened by 5 bases and 2 bases respectively, the junction contains 11 bases. Spanning cysteine to phenylalanine, the CDR3 consists of 14 amino acids. Of all the DNA, just the CDR3 is kept, 42 bases in frame from base 1. The germline V gene yields KGHSH for CDR1 and LQKENI for CDR2.